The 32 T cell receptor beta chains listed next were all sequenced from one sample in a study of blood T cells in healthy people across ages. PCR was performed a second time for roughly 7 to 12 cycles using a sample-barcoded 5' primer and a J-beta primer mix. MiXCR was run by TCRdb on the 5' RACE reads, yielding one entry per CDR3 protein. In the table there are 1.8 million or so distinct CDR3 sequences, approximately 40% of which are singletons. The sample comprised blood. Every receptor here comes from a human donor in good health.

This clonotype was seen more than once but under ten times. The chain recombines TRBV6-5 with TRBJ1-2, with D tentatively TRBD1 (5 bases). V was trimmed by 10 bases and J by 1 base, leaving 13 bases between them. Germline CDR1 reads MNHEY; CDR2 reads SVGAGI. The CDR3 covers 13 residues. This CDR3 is CATLAGINYGYTF. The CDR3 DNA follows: TGTGCCACCCTAGCAGGGATTAACTATGGCTACACCTTC.

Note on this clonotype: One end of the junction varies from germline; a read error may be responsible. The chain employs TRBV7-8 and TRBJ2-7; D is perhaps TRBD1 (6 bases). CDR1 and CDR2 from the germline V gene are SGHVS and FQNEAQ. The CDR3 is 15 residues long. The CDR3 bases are TGTGCCAGCAACTTAGGGCAGGGGAACTCCTACGAGCAGTACTTC. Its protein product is CASNLGQGNSYEQYF.

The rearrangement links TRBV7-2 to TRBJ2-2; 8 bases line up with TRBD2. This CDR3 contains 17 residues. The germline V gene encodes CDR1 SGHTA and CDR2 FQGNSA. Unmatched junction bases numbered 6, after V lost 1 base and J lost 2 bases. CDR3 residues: CASSLVVRGANTGELFF. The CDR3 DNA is TGTGCCAGCAGCTTAGTAGTGCGGGGGGCCAACACCGGGGAGCTGTTTTTT. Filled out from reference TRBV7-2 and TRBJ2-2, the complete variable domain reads GAGVSQSPSNKVTEKGKDVELRCDPISGHTALYWYRQSLGQGLEFLIYFQGNSAPDKSGLPSDRFSAERTGGSVSTLTIQRTQQEDSAVYLCASSLVVRGANTGELFFGEGSRLTVL.

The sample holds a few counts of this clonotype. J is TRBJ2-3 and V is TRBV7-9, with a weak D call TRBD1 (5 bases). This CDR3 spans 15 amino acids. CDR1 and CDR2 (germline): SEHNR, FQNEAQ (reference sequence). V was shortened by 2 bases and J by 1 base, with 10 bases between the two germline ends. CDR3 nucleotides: TGTGCCAGCAGCTTAACACAGGTCGGCACAGATACGCAGTATTTT. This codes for CASSLTQVGTDTQYF.

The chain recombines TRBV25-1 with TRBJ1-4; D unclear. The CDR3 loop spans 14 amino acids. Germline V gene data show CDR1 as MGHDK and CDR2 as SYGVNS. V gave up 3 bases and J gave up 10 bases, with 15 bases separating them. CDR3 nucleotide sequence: TGTGCCAGCAGTGACCGTGACACGGGCGGAAAACTGTTTTTT. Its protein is CASSDRDTGGKLFF.

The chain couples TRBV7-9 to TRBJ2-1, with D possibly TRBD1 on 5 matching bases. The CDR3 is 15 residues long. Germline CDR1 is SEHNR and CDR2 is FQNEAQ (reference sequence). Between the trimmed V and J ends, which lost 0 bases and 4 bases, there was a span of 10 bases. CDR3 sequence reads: CASSLAQGRYNEQFF. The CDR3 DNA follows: TGTGCCAGCAGCTTAGCGCAGGGTCGGTACAATGAGCAGTTCTTC. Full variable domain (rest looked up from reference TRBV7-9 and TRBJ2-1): DTGVSQNPRHKITKRGQNVTFRCDPISEHNRLYWYRQTLGQGPEFLTYFQNEAQLEKSRLLSDRFSAERPKGSFSTLEIQRTEQGDSAMYLCASSLAQGRYNEQFFGPGTRLTVL.

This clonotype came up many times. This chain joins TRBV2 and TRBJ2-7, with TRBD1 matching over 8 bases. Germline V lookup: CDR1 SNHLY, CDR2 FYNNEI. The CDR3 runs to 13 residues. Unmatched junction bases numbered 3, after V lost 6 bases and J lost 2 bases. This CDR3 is CASSVQGAYEQYF. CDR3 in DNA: TGTGCCAGCAGCGTACAGGGGGCCTACGAGCAGTACTTC.

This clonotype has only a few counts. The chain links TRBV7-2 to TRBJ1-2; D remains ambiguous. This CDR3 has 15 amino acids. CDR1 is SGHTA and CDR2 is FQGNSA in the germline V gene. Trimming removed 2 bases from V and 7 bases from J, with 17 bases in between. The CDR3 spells CASSLPSGRTRGYTF. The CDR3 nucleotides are TGTGCCAGCAGCTTACCCTCCGGACGGACCCGTGGCTACACCTTC.

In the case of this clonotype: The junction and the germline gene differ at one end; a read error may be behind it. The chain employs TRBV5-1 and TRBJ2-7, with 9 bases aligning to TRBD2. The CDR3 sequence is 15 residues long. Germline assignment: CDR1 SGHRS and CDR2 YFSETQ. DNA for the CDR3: TGCGCCAGCAGCTTGGTTCTAGCGGGATCCTACAAGCAGTACTTC. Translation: CASSLVLAGSYKQYF.

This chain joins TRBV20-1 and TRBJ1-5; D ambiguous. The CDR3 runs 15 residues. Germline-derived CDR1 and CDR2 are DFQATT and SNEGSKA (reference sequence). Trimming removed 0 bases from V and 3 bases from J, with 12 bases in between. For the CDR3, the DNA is TGCAGTGCTAGAGATAGCCGTAATCCCAATCAGCCCCAGCATTTT. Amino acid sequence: CSARDSRNPNQPQHF.

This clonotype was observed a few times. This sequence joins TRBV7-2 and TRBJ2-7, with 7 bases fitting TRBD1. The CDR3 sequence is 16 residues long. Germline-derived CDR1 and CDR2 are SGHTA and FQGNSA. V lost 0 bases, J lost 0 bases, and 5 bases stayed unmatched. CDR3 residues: CASSLASGQASYEQYF. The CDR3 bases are TGTGCCAGCAGCTTAGCGTCTGGACAGGCCTCCTACGAGCAGTACTTC.

This chain's CDR3 is CASREGVGYTF. DNA for the CDR3: TGTGCCAGCAGGGAGGGAGTCGGCTACACCTTC. V usage is TRBV5-5 and J usage is TRBJ1-2; D ambiguous. V was pared by 5 bases and J by 8 bases, with 10 bases between. Germline lookup yields CDR1 SGHKS and CDR2 YYEKEE (reference sequence). The CDR3 spans 11 residues.

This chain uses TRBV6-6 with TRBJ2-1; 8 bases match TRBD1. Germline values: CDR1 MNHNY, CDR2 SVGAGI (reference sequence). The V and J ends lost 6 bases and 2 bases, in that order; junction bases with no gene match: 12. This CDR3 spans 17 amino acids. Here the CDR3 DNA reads TGTGCCAGCAGCCAGGTGCAGGGGGCAATAACCTACAATGAGCAGTTCTTC. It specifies CASSQVQGAITYNEQFF.

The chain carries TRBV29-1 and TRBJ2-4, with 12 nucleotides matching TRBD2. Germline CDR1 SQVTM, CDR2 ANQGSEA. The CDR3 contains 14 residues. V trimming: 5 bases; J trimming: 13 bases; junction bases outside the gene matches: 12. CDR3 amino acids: CSVKPRLAGEMQYF. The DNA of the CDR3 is TGCAGCGTTAAACCAAGACTAGCGGGGGAGATGCAGTACTTC.

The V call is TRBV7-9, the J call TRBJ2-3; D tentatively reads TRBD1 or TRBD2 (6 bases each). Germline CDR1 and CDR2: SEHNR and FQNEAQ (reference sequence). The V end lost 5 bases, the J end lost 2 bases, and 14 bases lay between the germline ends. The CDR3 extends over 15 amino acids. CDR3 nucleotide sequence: TGTGCCAGCAGCCGCTCGGGGGCGAACACAGATACGCAGTATTTT. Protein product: CASSRSGANTDTQYF.

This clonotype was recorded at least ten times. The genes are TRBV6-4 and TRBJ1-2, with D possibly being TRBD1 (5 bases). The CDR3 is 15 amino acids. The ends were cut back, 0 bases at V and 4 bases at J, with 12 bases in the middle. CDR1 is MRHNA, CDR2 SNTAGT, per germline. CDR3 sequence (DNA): TGTGCCAGCAGTGACTCAATCCAGGGTGCCTATGGCTACACCTTC. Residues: CASSDSIQGAYGYTF.

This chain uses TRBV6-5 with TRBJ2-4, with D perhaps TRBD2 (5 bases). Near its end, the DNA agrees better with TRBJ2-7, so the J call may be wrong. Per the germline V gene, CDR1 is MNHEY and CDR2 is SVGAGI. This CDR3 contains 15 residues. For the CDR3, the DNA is TGTGCCAGCAGCCTAGGCGGGCCCTCCTATGACGAGCAGTACTTC. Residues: CASSLGGPSYDEQYF.

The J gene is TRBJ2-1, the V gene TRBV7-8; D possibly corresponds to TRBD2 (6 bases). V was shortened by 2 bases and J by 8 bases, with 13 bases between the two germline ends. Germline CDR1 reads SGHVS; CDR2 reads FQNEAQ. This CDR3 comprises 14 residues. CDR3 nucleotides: TGTGCCAGCAGCTTACGGGGGTTGATAGATGAGCAGTTCTTC. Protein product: CASSLRGLIDEQFF.

The CDR3 bases are TGTGCCAGCAGCCAAGGGGGGACAGGGTACAATGAGCAGTTCTTC. This encodes CASSQGGTGYNEQFF. The V gene is TRBV9, the J gene TRBJ2-1; 9 positions match TRBD1. The ends lost 4 bases at V and 4 bases at J; junction bases unmatched: 6. Germline V gene data show CDR1 as SGDLS and CDR2 as YYNGEE. The CDR3 loop spans 15 amino acids.

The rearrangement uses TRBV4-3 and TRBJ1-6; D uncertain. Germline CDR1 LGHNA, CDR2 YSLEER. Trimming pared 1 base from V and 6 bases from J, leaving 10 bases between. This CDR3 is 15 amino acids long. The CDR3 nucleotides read TGCGCCAGCAGCCAAGTCAAAATCCCTAATTCACCCCTCCACTTT. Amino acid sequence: CASSQVKIPNSPLHF.

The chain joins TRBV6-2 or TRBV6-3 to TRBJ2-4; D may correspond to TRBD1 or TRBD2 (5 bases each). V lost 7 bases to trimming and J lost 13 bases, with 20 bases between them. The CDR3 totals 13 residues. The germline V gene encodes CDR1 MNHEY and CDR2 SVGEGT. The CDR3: CASIRDGLGEQYF. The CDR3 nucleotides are TGTGCCAGCATTCGGGACGGGCTTGGGGAGCAGTACTTC.

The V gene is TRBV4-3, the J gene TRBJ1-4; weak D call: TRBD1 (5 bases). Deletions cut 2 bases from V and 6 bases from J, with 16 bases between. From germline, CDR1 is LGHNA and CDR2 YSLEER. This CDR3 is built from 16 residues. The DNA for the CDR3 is TGCGCCAGCAGCCAAACCTGGGGCGGTCGGGATGAAAAACTGTTTTTT. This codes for CASSQTWGGRDEKLFF.

CDR3 coding DNA: TGCAGTGCTAAGACCTCGAGCGGGGGTGTGTGGAATACGCAGTATTTT. This encodes CSAKTSSGGVWNTQYF. The chain combines TRBV20-1 with TRBJ2-3, with TRBD2 matching over 8 bases. The CDR3 has 16 residues. Losses at the gene ends were 4 bases for V and 7 bases for J; bases not matched to a gene: 16. Looked up from germline, CDR1 is DFQATT and CDR2 is SNEGSKA (reference sequence).

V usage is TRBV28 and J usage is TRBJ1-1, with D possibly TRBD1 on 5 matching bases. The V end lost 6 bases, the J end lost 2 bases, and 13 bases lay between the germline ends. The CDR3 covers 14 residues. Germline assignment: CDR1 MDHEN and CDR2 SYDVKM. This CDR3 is CASRGGGVNTEAFF. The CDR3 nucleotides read TGTGCCAGCAGGGGCGGAGGGGTCAACACTGAAGCTTTCTTT.

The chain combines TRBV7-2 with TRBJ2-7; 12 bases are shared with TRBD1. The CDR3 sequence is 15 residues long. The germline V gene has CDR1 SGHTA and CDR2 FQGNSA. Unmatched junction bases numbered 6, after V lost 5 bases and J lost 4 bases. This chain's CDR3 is CASSIWDRGPYEQYF. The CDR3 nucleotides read TGTGCCAGCAGCATATGGGACAGGGGGCCATACGAGCAGTACTTC.

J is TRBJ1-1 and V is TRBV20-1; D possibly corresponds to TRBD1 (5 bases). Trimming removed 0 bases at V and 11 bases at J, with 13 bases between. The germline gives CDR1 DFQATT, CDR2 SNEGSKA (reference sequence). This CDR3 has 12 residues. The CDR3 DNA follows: TGCAGTGCTAGAGATCAGGGAGGGGATGCTTTCTTT. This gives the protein CSARDQGGDAFF.

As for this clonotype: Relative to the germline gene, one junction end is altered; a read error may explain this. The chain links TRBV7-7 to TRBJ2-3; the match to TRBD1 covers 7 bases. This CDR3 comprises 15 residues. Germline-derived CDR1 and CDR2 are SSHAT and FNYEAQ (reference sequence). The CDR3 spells CASSLARDRGDTQYF. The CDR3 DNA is TGTGCTAGCAGCTTAGCAAGGGACAGAGGGGATACGCAGTATTTT.

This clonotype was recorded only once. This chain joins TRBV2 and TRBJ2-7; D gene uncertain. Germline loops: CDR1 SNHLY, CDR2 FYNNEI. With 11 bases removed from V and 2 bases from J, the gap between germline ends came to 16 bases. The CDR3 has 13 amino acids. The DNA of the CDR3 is TGTGCCGTCCGGGTCAACAGCGCCTACGAGCAGTACTTC. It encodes CAVRVNSAYEQYF.

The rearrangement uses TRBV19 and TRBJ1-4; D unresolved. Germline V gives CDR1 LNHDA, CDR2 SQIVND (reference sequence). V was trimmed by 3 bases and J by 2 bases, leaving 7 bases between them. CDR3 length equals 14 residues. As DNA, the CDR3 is TGTGCCAGTAGTATTTCTACCACTAATGAAAAACTGTTTTTT. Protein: CASSISTTNEKLFF.

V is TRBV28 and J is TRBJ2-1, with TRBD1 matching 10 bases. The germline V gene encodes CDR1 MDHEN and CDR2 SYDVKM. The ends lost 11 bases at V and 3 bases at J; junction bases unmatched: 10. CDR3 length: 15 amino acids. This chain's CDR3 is CALRTGTGDYNEQFF. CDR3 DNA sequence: TGTGCCTTAAGAACCGGGACAGGGGACTACAATGAGCAGTTCTTC.

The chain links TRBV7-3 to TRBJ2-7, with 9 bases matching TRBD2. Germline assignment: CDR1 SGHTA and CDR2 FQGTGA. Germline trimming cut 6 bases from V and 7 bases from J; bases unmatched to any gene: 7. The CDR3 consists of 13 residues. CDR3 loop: CASSLRGGKEQYF. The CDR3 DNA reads TGTGCCAGCAGTCTGCGGGGGGGCAAAGAGCAGTACTTC.

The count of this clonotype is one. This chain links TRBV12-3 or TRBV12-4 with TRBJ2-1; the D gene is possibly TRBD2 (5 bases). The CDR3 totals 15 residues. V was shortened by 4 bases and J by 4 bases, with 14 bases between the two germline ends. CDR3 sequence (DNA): TGTGCCAGCAGTTCCCAGGCGGGTATTTACAATGAGCAGTTCTTC. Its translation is CASSSQAGIYNEQFF.